A single TCR beta chain is shown here with its context. The antigen is unknown. cDNA libraries for TCR alpha and TCR beta, carrying sample barcodes and UMIs, came from 5'RACE with constant-segment primers. Using its own MiXCR run on the 5' RACE reads, TCRdb lists one record per CDR3 protein. This table has a few hundred thousand distinct CDR3 sequences, less than 25% appearing once. Per germline, CDR1 KGHDR and CDR2 SFDVKD. The CDR3 length is 14 residues. V was pared by 5 bases and J by 6 bases, with 14 bases between. This sample stems from a study of T-cell memory formation after mild COVID-19. Study details: Largely donor-specific sequence clusters came from a couple of donors. Study-wide points: Contracting clones from day 15 to 85 showed balanced CD4/CD8; later expanders favored CD4+. Contracting clones localized mainly to CM and EM when CD4+ and mainly to EMRA when CD8+.

The chain links TRBV24-1 to TRBJ2-3; D is perhaps TRBD2 (5 bases). This TCR was recovered from an adult woman who had mild COVID-19 (a few samples of this study predate the infection). Cell type and time point are not known. The sequencing input was PBMCs or a T cell subset sorted from them (not recorded which). As DNA, the CDR3 is TGTGCCACCAGTGCCCCCCCGGGGTTTGATACGCAGTATTTT. Protein product: CATSAPPGFDTQYF.